Below are 22 T cell receptor beta chains sequenced from a single sample in a study of post-analysis software for immune sequencing data. Study results and limitations: Relative to controls, patients had several TRBV segments at higher frequency, with TRBV5-6, TRBV5-1 and TRBV20-1 among these.

Antigens of these TCRs are unknown. Unique-molecular-identifier-tagged TCR beta cDNA libraries were used. TCRdb reprocessed the PCR reads with MiXCR, giving one entry per CDR3 protein. The table has approximately 690,000 distinct CDR3 sequences, 55% to 60% seen once; the top ten hold approximately 10%. Sequenced input: blood. The receptor set was obtained from a girl aged 2-9 years with multiple sclerosis.

The genes are TRBV29-1 and TRBJ2-7, with D possibly called TRBD1 or TRBD2 (5 bases each). The length of the CDR3 is 14 residues. Germline V CDR1 and CDR2: SQVTM, ANQGSEA. V shed 7 bases and J shed 2 bases, with 18 bases lying between them. The CDR3 DNA follows: TGCAGCGCCGTCGGGGCAGTTCCACCCTACGAGCAGTACTTC. It encodes CSAVGAVPPYEQYF.

The chain carries TRBV15 and TRBJ1-5; D is ambiguous. CDR1 and CDR2 from the germline V gene are LNHNV and YYDKDF (reference sequence). The CDR3 has 14 amino acids. V was clipped by 5 bases and J by 2 bases, with 10 bases between them. The CDR3 DNA is TGTGCCACCAGCGGTGGTAGGGGCAATCAGCCCCAGCATTTT. It yields the protein CATSGGRGNQPQHF. Drawing the rest from reference TRBV15 and TRBJ1-5, the complete variable domain is DAMVIQNPRYQVTQFGKPVTLSCSQTLNHNVMYWYQQKSSQAPKLLFHYYDKDFNNEADTPDNFQSRRPNTSFCFLDIRSPGLGDTAMYLCATSGGRGNQPQHFGDGTRLSIL.

This clonotype has just a few counts. The chain links TRBV27 to TRBJ2-5; 12 bases are shared with TRBD2. V was pared by 6 bases and J by 4 bases, with 6 bases of the junction left unmatched. The CDR3 is 15 residues long. Germline V gene lookup returns CDR1 MNHEY and CDR2 SMNVEV (reference sequence). The CDR3 DNA reads TGTGCCAGCAGCCTAGCGGGAGGGCCCGGAGAGACCCAGTACTTC. Protein: CASSLAGGPGETQYF.

This clonotype was picked up a small number of times. The chain joins TRBV20-1 to TRBJ2-5; D not resolved. Per germline, CDR1 DFQATT and CDR2 SNEGSKA (reference sequence). Trimming shortened V by 0 bases and J by 0 bases, and 14 bases separated the two germline ends. The CDR3 extends over 16 amino acids. As DNA, the CDR3 is TGCAGTGCTAGAGACTACCGCTCTGTCGACCAAGAGACCCAGTACTTC. Translating it yields CSARDYRSVDQETQYF.

This chain links TRBV20-1 with TRBJ2-7; D remains unclear. V was shortened by 4 bases and J by 2 bases, with 15 bases between the two germline ends. CDR1 and CDR2 (germline): DFQATT, SNEGSKA (reference sequence). The CDR3 sequence is 14 residues long. The chain's CDR3 is CSATPSSGAYEQYF. The CDR3 nucleotides read TGCAGTGCTACCCCTTCCTCTGGGGCCTACGAGCAGTACTTC.

The chain is built from TRBV29-1 and TRBJ2-3; possible D gene TRBD1, 6 bases. V was cut by 7 bases and J by 4 bases, with 21 bases left in between. The germline CDR1 and CDR2 sequences are SQVTM and ANQGSEA. The CDR3 spans 15 residues. CDR3 residues: CSAKPGTTPADTQYF. Written as DNA, the CDR3 is TGCAGCGCTAAACCCGGGACAACCCCCGCAGATACGCAGTATTTT.

The chain combines TRBV7-3 with TRBJ1-1, with a possible D match to TRBD1 (6 bases). Germline V lookup: CDR1 SGHTA, CDR2 FQGTGA. The V end was cut by 4 bases, the J end by 4 bases, with 13 bases between. The CDR3 is 14 residues long. The DNA of the CDR3 is TGTGCCAGCAGCTCAAGGGGGGGTGTCACTGAAGCTTTCTTT. This gives the protein CASSSRGGVTEAFF.

The chain has TRBV7-9 and TRBJ1-2, with D possibly TRBD1 on 6 matching bases. Germline CDR1 SEHNR, CDR2 FQNEAQ (reference sequence). CDR3 size: 14 residues. The germline V and J ends were trimmed by 6 bases and 6 bases, with 17 bases remaining between them. The CDR3: CASRLRGSADGYTF. CDR3 coding DNA: TGTGCCAGCAGGCTTAGGGGGTCCGCGGATGGCTACACCTTC. The full variable domain, in which reference TRBV7-9 and TRBJ1-2 provide the parts outside the CDR3, is DTGVSQNPRHKITKRGQNVTFRCDPISEHNRLYWYRQTLGQGPEFLTYFQNEAQLEKSRLLSDRFSAERPKGSFSTLEIQRTEQGDSAMYLCASRLRGSADGYTFGSGTRLTVV.

The genes are TRBV12-3 or TRBV12-4 and TRBJ2-4; D might be TRBD2 (6 bases). V dropped 3 bases and J dropped 4 bases, with 13 bases sitting between them. The CDR3 contains 15 residues. CDR3 nucleotides: TGTGCCAGCAGTTTGCGGGGATTTAGTAAAAACATTCAGTACTTC. Translated, it gives CASSLRGFSKNIQYF.

In nucleotides, the CDR3 is TGTGCCAGCAGTTCCTCCGGGACAGCCAAGTATGGCTACACCTTC. Translating gives CASSSSGTAKYGYTF. The V and J genes are TRBV6-5 and TRBJ1-2; 7 bases line up with TRBD1. Trimming cost V 4 bases and J 5 bases; bases outside gene matches: 10. This CDR3 region has 15 residues. Germline assignment: CDR1 MNHEY and CDR2 SVGAGI.

This clonotype was observed a single time. The chain couples TRBV10-3 to TRBJ2-3; D not certain. V was pared by 6 bases and J by 0 bases, with 7 bases between. The CDR3 consists of 13 residues. From germline, CDR1 is ENHRY and CDR2 SYGVKD. This CDR3 reads CAISDASTDTQYF. The CDR3 nucleotides read TGTGCCATCAGCGATGCTAGCACAGATACGCAGTATTTT.

Only a few counts were recorded for this clonotype. V gene TRBV20-1 combines with J gene TRBJ2-3; TRBD2 matches 15 bases. Trimming at V came to 2 bases and at J to 6 bases, leaving 6 bases not matched to a gene. This CDR3 spans 16 amino acids. The germline V gene encodes CDR1 DFQATT and CDR2 SNEGSKA (reference sequence). DNA for the CDR3: TGCAGTGCTAGAAAGGGACTAGCGGGAGGAAGTGATACGCAGTATTTT. Residues: CSARKGLAGGSDTQYF.

The sample holds a few counts of this clonotype. The rearrangement joins TRBV20-1 to TRBJ2-3, with a weak D call TRBD1 (5 bases). The CDR3 has 15 residues. Germline CDR1 and CDR2: DFQATT and SNEGSKA (reference sequence). V was pared by 6 bases and J by 2 bases, with 18 bases between. CDR3 nucleotide sequence: TGCAGTGCCCGGGCACGCAAGGGGCACACAGATACGCAGTATTTT. It is translated as CSARARKGHTDTQYF.

J is TRBJ2-1 and V is TRBV7-2; 7 nucleotides match TRBD2. The CDR3 contains 14 residues. The V segment lost 7 bases and the J segment 8 bases; nucleotides outside the gene matches: 11. CDR1 is SGHTA, CDR2 FQGNSA, per germline. Written as DNA, the CDR3 is TGTGCCAGCAACCTACCGGGGGGACGCGATGAGCAGTTCTTC. It codes for CASNLPGGRDEQFF.

The chain is built from TRBV5-1 and TRBJ2-5; D perhaps matches TRBD2 (6 bases). This CDR3 spans 13 amino acids. V lost 3 bases and J 2 bases, leaving 8 bases between the germline ends. Germline V gives CDR1 SGHRS, CDR2 YFSETQ. The CDR3 bases are TGCGCCAGCAGCTCGGAGGGACAAGAGACCCAGTACTTC. This encodes CASSSEGQETQYF.

The V and J genes are TRBV10-1 and TRBJ2-7; 12 nucleotides agree with TRBD1. This CDR3 spans 14 amino acids. The junction had 3 bases not matched to a gene; V was cut back by 6 bases and J by 3 bases. Germline V gives CDR1 WNHNN, CDR2 SYGVQD (reference sequence). The CDR3 reads CASRRDRGLYEQYF. The CDR3 bases are TGCGCCAGCAGAAGGGACAGGGGGCTCTACGAGCAGTACTTC.

The chain combines TRBV5-1 with TRBJ2-7; 10 bases align to TRBD1. The CDR3 runs 15 residues. In germline, CDR1 is SGHRS, CDR2 YFSETQ. After removal of 5 bases from V and 7 bases from J, the junction contained 12 bases not matched to a gene. The CDR3 nucleotides are TGCGCCAGCAGTGGACCGGGACAGGGGACTGGGGAGCAGTACTTC. Translation: CASSGPGQGTGEQYF. The variable domain in full, completed from reference TRBV5-1 and TRBJ2-7, reads KAGVTQTPRYLIKTRGQQVTLSCSPISGHRSVSWYQQTPGQGLQFLFEYFSETQRNKGNFPGRFSGRQFSNSRSEMNVSTLELGDSALYLCASSGPGQGTGEQYFGPGTRLTVT.

V gene TRBV20-1 combines with J gene TRBJ2-3, with 11 bases fitting TRBD2. The germline gives CDR1 DFQATT, CDR2 SNEGSKA (reference sequence). After removal of 6 bases from V and 8 bases from J, the junction contained 13 bases not matched to a gene. The CDR3 extends over 15 amino acids. As DNA, the CDR3 is TGCAGTGCGTACCGTAGGGGGCTAGCGGGAGGTACGCAGTATTTT. This encodes CSAYRRGLAGGTQYF.

The J gene is TRBJ2-3, the V gene TRBV7-6; TRBD2 matches at 11 bases. Unmatched junction bases numbered 4, after V lost 6 bases and J lost 2 bases. Looked up from germline, CDR1 is SGHVS and CDR2 is FNYEAQ. The CDR3 spans 15 residues. The CDR3 here is CASRAGLAVTDTQYF. Here the CDR3 DNA reads TGTGCCAGCAGGGCGGGACTAGCGGTCACAGATACGCAGTATTTT.

The chain employs TRBV20-1 and TRBJ2-1; 8 bases fit TRBD2. The CDR3 covers 16 residues. The germline gives CDR1 DFQATT, CDR2 SNEGSKA (reference sequence). Germline trimming cut 0 bases from V and 3 bases from J; bases unmatched to any gene: 7. The CDR3 DNA is TGCAGTGCTAGAGATCCTCGGGGGGGCCGCTACAATGAGCAGTTCTTC. Amino acid sequence: CSARDPRGGRYNEQFF.

The chain uses TRBV6-4 and TRBJ2-1; perhaps TRBD2 as D (6 bases). Trimming left V 0 bases short and J 5 bases short, with 11 bases between. CDR3 length: 15 residues. Germline loops: CDR1 MRHNA, CDR2 SNTAGT. As DNA, the CDR3 is TGTGCCAGCAGTGACTCGGCGGGGTCCCACAATGAGCAGTTCTTC. Protein: CASSDSAGSHNEQFF.

This chain uses TRBV7-2 with TRBJ2-7; D tentatively reads TRBD1 or TRBD2 (5 bases each). Germline V CDR1 and CDR2: SGHTA, FQGNSA. The CDR3 runs 14 residues. Trimming removed 3 bases at V and 2 bases at J, with 11 bases between. The CDR3 sequence is CASSFGTRPYEQYF. The DNA for the CDR3 is TGTGCCAGCAGCTTCGGGACCCGACCCTACGAGCAGTACTTC.